This T cell receptor beta chain was captured in a study of blood T cell repertoires in COVID-19. For the study at large: COVID-19 samples, acute and convalescent, were from the United States, Italy and Spain. Sources were T cells, B-cell-depleted T cells, or PBMCs; the material itself was cDNA or gDNA.

As handled by the study authors: Reference gene primers were amplified, and this amplification served to estimate nucleated cell counts. Generated by immunoSEQ multiplex PCR, the TCRdb table keeps only in-frame clones and is missing some. V and J calls and clone size are those listed in that table; D and trimming were worked out from the DNA. The table lists about 200,000 clones, 85% to 90% of them singletons. This CDR3 has 16 amino acids. Germline values: CDR1 SGHTA, CDR2 FQGNSA. V shed 5 bases and J shed 0 bases, with 16 bases lying between them. The J gene is TRBJ1-1, the V gene TRBV7-2, with D perhaps matching TRBD1 (5 bases). The sample comprised peripheral blood. The clonotype comes from a man between 18 and 35 years old with active or convalescent COVID-19. CDR3 in amino acids: CASSPDFDSMNTEAFF. For the CDR3, the DNA is TGTGCCAGCAGCCCCGACTTCGACAGCATGAACACTGAAGCTTTCTTT. Variable domain in full (rest from reference TRBV7-2 and TRBJ1-1): GAGVSQSPSNKVTEKGKDVELRCDPISGHTALYWYRQSLGQGLEFLIYFQGNSAPDKSGLPSDRFSAERTGGSVSTLTIQRTQQEDSAVYLCASSPDFDSMNTEAFFGQGTRLTVV.